The rows below give T cell receptor beta chains drawn from one sample of a study of blood T cell repertoires in COVID-19. Data came from immunoSEQ multiplex PCR; TCRdb stores just in-frame clones and leaves some out. The table has fewer than 500,000 clones, 70% to 90% seen once. The specimen sequenced was peripheral blood. These receptors originate from a man aged 18 to 30 with COVID-19, enrolled during active disease. The CDR3 runs from the conserved cysteine through the conserved F or W. A D gene is named only where the DNA matches it firmly. The size entry is marked missing in some rows and otherwise reads once, few, many or a size class.

>.|.|TRBJ1-2|TRBV4-1
CASSQSQGDGYTF
TGCGCCAGCAGCCAGTCACAGGGTGATGGCTACACCTTC
>.|.|TRBJ1-6|TRBV5-8
CASSFTWAGAYNSPLHF
TGTGCCAGCAGCTTTACATGGGCAGGGGCGTATAATTCACCCCTCCACTTT
>.|.|TRBJ2-3|TRBV3-1/TRBV3-2
CASSQLSDTQYF
TGTGCCAGCAGCCAACTGTCAGATACGCAGTATTTT
>.|.|TRBJ2-3|TRBV9
CASGSRTDTQYF
TGTGCCAGCGGGAGTAGGACAGATACGCAGTATTTT
>TRBD1|.|TRBJ2-7|TRBV5-4
CASSSGQGYEQYF
TGTGCCAGCAGCTCGGGACAGGGATACGAGCAGTACTTC
>.|.|TRBJ1-6|TRBV30
CAWRAGNNSPLHF
TGTGCCTGGAGAGCGGGGAACAATTCACCCCTCCACTTT
>TRBD1|.|TRBJ2-6|TRBV5-1
CASSLWTGVDSGANVLTF
TGCGCCAGCAGCCTATGGACAGGCGTCGACTCTGGGGCCAACGTCCTGACTTTC
>.|.|TRBJ2-5|TRBV4-1
CASSEAWRFESAPETQYF
TGCGCCAGCAGCGAGGCATGGAGGTTTGAATCGGCCCCCGAGACCCAGTACTTC
>.|once|TRBJ2-1|TRBV6-4
CASSGSGREQFF
TGTGCCAGCAGTGGTTCCGGGAGAGAGCAGTTCTTC
>.|.|TRBJ2-5|TRBV5-4
CASWAGASPEETQYF
TGTGCCAGCTGGGCGGGGGCTTCCCCAGAGGAGACCCAGTACTTC
>TRBD2|once|TRBJ2-3|TRBV7-9
CASSFKGRVKFTDTQYF
TGTGCCAGCAGCTTTAAAGGGAGGGTAAAATTCACAGATACGCAGTATTTT
>.|.|TRBJ1-5|TRBV5-1
CASSLDGGGDQPQHF
TGCGCCAGCAGCTTGGATGGAGGGGGGGATCAGCCCCAGCATTTT
>.|few|TRBJ2-7|TRBV12-2
CAVTGYDEQYF
TGTGCAGTGACAGGGTACGACGAGCAGTACTTC
>TRBD2|once|TRBJ2-7|TRBV15
CATSRLQAGGYEQYF
TGTGCCACCAGCAGACTTCAAGCGGGGGGATACGAGCAGTACTTC
>.|.|TRBJ1-4|TRBV11-2
CASRSVFAGENEKLFF
TGTGCCAGCAGATCCGTGTTCGCGGGAGAAAATGAAAAACTGTTTTTT
>.|.|TRBJ2-3|TRBV6-5
CASKRVSTDTQYF
TGTGCCAGCAAACGGGTTAGCACAGATACGCAGTATTTT
>.|.|TRBJ1-2|TRBV5-4
CASSLGVRDYGYTF
TGTGCCAGCAGCTTAGGTGTCAGGGACTATGGCTACACCTTC
>TRBD1|.|TRBJ1-1|TRBV5-4
CASSLWTGDLRLNTEAFF
TGTGCCAGCAGCCTGTGGACAGGGGACCTCCGGCTGAACACTGAAGCTTTCTTT
>TRBD2|.|TRBJ2-3|TRBV2
CASSPTSTGDTQYF
TGTGCCAGCAGTCCGACTAGCACAGGAGATACGCAGTATTTT
>.|.|TRBJ1-2|TRBV12-3/TRBV12-4
CASSPPGLFGYTF
TGTGCCAGCAGCCCACCTGGACTATTCGGCTACACCTTC
>.|.|TRBJ1-3|TRBV19
CASSMGGNGNTIYF
TGTGCCAGTAGTATGGGGGGGAATGGAAACACCATATATTTT
>.|.|TRBJ1-4|TRBV7-9
CASSFWTVINEKLFF
TGTGCCAGCAGCTTCTGGACAGTGATTAATGAAAAACTGTTTTTT
>.|once|TRBJ1-5|TRBV12-5
CASGLIIGSGDNQPQHF
TGTGCTAGTGGTTTGATAATCGGGTCAGGGGATAATCAGCCCCAGCATTTT
>TRBD1|once|TRBJ2-1|TRBV7-9
CASSQWTGGFTNNEQFF
TGTGCCAGCAGCCAATGGACAGGGGGCTTTACGAACAATGAGCAGTTCTTC
>.|.|TRBJ1-2|TRBV19
CASSMGRDYGYTF
TGTGCCAGTAGTATGGGCAGGGACTATGGCTACACCTTC
>.|.|TRBJ1-2|TRBV30
CAWSVGEAGGYTF
TGTGCCTGGAGTGTCGGCGAGGCGGGTGGCTACACCTTC
>TRBD2|.|TRBJ2-1|TRBV5-1
CASSRLAGDLDEQFF
TGCGCCAGCAGTCGGCTGGCGGGGGATTTAGATGAGCAGTTCTTC
>.|.|TRBJ2-1|TRBV19
CASRSAASYNEQFF
TGTGCCAGTAGGAGCGCCGCCTCCTACAATGAGCAGTTCTTC
>TRBD1|.|TRBJ1-5|TRBV5-1
CASSFGDRDSNQPQHF
TGCGCCAGCAGCTTTGGGGACAGGGACAGCAATCAGCCCCAGCATTTT
>TRBD1|.|TRBJ1-1|TRBV7-9
CASSSLQGAYTEAFF
TGTGCCAGCAGCTCCTTACAGGGGGCGTACACTGAAGCTTTCTTT
>TRBD1|.|TRBJ1-4|TRBV13
CASSLRSEGQGAEKLFF
TGTGCCAGCAGCTTAAGGTCGGAGGGACAGGGCGCTGAAAAACTGTTTTTT
>TRBD1|.|TRBJ1-4|TRBV5-1
CASSLEVGQGSGKLFF
TGCGCCAGCAGCTTGGAAGTAGGACAGGGGTCCGGAAAACTGTTTTTT
>TRBD1|.|TRBJ2-3|TRBV28
CASSLMILTGEADTQYF
TGTGCCAGCAGTTTAATGATTTTGACAGGGGAGGCAGATACGCAGTATTTT
>TRBD2|.|TRBJ2-2|TRBV27
CASSFLSGTTGELFF
TGTGCCAGCAGTTTCCTTAGCGGGACCACCGGGGAGCTGTTTTTT
>.|once|TRBJ2-3|TRBV25-1
CASIRRGLAPADTQYF
TGTGCCAGCATCCGACGGGGACTCGCGCCCGCAGATACGCAGTATTTT
>.|few|TRBJ1-1|TRBV19
CASSVIPNTEAFF
TGTGCCAGTAGTGTTATCCCGAACACTGAAGCTTTCTTT
>TRBD2|.|TRBJ2-4|TRBV3-1/TRBV3-2
CASSPTSGTAKNIQYF
TGTGCCAGCAGCCCCACTAGCGGGACGGCCAAAAACATTCAGTACTTC
>.|.|TRBJ2-7|TRBV28
CASSFRGASSYEQYF
TGTGCCAGCAGTTTCCGCGGGGCCTCATCCTACGAGCAGTACTTC
>TRBD1|.|TRBJ1-5|TRBV27
CASSPRYLGTGGRQPQHF
TGTGCCAGCAGTCCTAGATATCTCGGGACAGGGGGCCGTCAGCCCCAGCATTTT
>.|.|TRBJ2-7|TRBV7-2
CASSLDPGRLGYEQYF
TGTGCCAGCAGCTTAGACCCGGGAAGGCTAGGCTACGAGCAGTACTTC
>.|.|TRBJ1-5|TRBV18
CASSWGGTQPQHF
TGTGCCAGCTCTTGGGGGGGGACTCAGCCCCAGCATTTT
>TRBD1|.|TRBJ1-4|TRBV5-1
CASSITGTDNEKLFF
TGCGCCAGCAGCATAACCGGGACAGATAATGAAAAACTGTTTTTT
>.|.|TRBJ2-6|TRBV7-9
CASSNPPRGYDSGANVLTF
TGTGCCAGCAGCAACCCACCGCGGGGTTACGACTCTGGGGCCAACGTCCTGACTTTC
>.|.|TRBJ1-3|TRBV19
CASSMGTANSGNTIYF
TGTGCCAGTAGTATGGGGACTGCGAACTCTGGAAACACCATATATTTT
>TRBD1|.|TRBJ1-2|TRBV28
CASRGTANYGYTF
TGTGCCAGCCGTGGGACAGCTAACTATGGCTACACCTTC
>TRBD2|.|TRBJ2-1|TRBV19
CASSSSGGAYEQFF
TGTGCCAGTAGCAGTAGCGGGGGGGCTTATGAGCAGTTCTTC
>TRBD1|once|TRBJ1-4|TRBV9
CASSPPGQPNEKLFF
TGTGCCAGCAGCCCCCCGGGACAGCCTAATGAAAAACTGTTTTTT
>.|.|TRBJ2-3|TRBV25-1
CASTAPQGTGTDTQYF
TGTGCCAGCACAGCGCCCCAGGGGACGGGCACAGATACGCAGTATTTT
>.|.|TRBJ1-4|TRBV15
CATSRDGGRGNEKLFF
TGTGCCACCAGCAGAGATGGGGGCAGGGGTAATGAAAAACTGTTTTTT
>.|.|TRBJ2-7|TRBV19
CASSIGEEQYF
TGTGCCAGTAGTATAGGAGAAGAGCAGTACTTC
>.|.|TRBJ2-7|TRBV11-2
CASSLTRRRAAYEQYF
TGTGCCAGCAGCTTAACTCGTCGGCGGGCTGCCTACGAGCAGTACTTC